This T cell receptor (beta chain) originates from a study of shared clonotypes between healthy human individuals. The data were produced by immunoSEQ multiplex PCR, yet TCRdb's version contains in-frame clones alone and is incomplete. The table shows about 2.4 million clones, with 93% occurring only once. V lost 4 bases, J lost 4 bases, and 6 bases stayed unmatched. The CDR3 totals 14 residues. In germline, CDR1 is MNHNS, CDR2 SASEGT. The rearrangement links TRBV6-1 to TRBJ1-2; 7 positions match TRBD1. The material sequenced was naive CD4+ T cells from PBMCs. The subset was: CD45RA+ positively selected. The receptor comes from a man younger than 35 in good health. Some clones in this sample may be carry-over from other donors' samples. CDR3 residues: CASSGDRGGYGYTF. CDR3 nucleotide sequence: TGTGCCAGCAGTGGGGACAGAGGGGGCTATGGCTACACCTTC.